The subject of this entry is one T cell receptor (beta chain). What it binds is unknown. The source of the sample is a study of cytomegalovirus exposure and HLA in healthy donors. The study's findings and limits: The majority of TCR sequences were rare, yet some public TCRs appeared in many donors. Within the 120 or so validation repertoires, first-cohort TCR clusters tended to co-occur, according to a later analysis. A list of roughly 160 TCR beta chains associated with cytomegalovirus was given.

The germline V and J ends were trimmed by 6 bases and 4 bases, with 5 bases remaining between them. Per germline, CDR1 SNHLY and CDR2 FYNNEI. The CDR3 length is 11 residues. Data came from immunoSEQ multiplex PCR; TCRdb stores just in-frame clones and leaves some out. The sample shows some 140,000 clones, 86% of them seen only once. This rearrangement joins TRBV2 to TRBJ2-3; no firm D call. The source of this sequence is a human donor in good health. Sequencing was performed on PBMCs. CDR3 bases: TGTGCCAGCAGGACTTCAGATACGCAGTATTTT. Its protein product is CASRTSDTQYF. The whole variable domain, remainder taken from reference TRBV2 and TRBJ2-3, is EPEVTQTPSHQVTQMGQEVILRCVPISNHLYFYWYRQILGQKVEFLVSFYNNEISEKSEIFDDQFSVERPDGSNFTLKIRSTKLEDSAMYFCASRTSDTQYFGPGTRLTVL.